The TCR beta chain under discussion was sequenced for a study of beta chain features in type 1 diabetes (dated by TCRdb to 2016 to 2018). At the level of the whole study: No differences in mean age, gender distribution, total cell number or subset yield were found between patients and healthy donors. Regulatory and stem cell-like memory subsets were obtained from only 8 patients and about eight healthy donors, while naive and central memory subsets were obtained from all 30 or so donors. A total of some 100,000,000 sorted cells were examined across all samples, and a strong correlation was observed between cell number per subset and RNA yield. The study compared the TCRB repertoires of sorted circulating CD4+ T cell subsets in recently diagnosed type 1 diabetes patients with those in matched healthy donors. Points the paper makes about the study in general: In all four CD4+ subsets, TCRB CDR3 length was moderately but significantly shorter in type 1 diabetes patients. Shorter templates might have been favored by PCR, but patient and control samples were amplified and corrected together, so both groups would have been affected equally by any skew. Because the HLA sub-analyses included only small numbers of individuals, any influence of HLA type on TCRB rearrangement was left unresolved. At VDJ recombination sites, patients with type 1 diabetes made fewer insertions and deleted more nucleotides, a pattern implying thymic rearrangement abnormalities. Because cDNA rather than genomic DNA was sequenced, highly expressing activated cells could have been over-represented, although no difference in activation and CD3 levels was found between groups. Naive, central memory and regulatory TCRB repertoires appeared more similar among patients than among healthy donors.

A word on this clone: No antigen is known for it. There are no base qualities to consult, and no much larger clone falls within one base.

The High Capacity cDNA Reverse Transcription Kit was used to reverse transcribe all of the isolated RNA, meaning that expressed TCRB transcripts were what got sequenced. Deep immunoSEQ sequencing was performed on naive, central memory and regulatory T cell samples, with an average of roughly 3.6 million total reads per sample. Sorted cells were lysed in RLT buffer and RNA was extracted with DNase-treated RNeasy Micro or Mini kits, depending on cell number. To prevent cross-contamination, every cell subset was processed on its own, while patient and healthy donor samples were processed together. The immunoSEQ multiplex PCR was used to amplify TCRB sequences from cDNA, generating 87-bp fragments that spanned the CDR3 region. Sequencing of the amplicons was performed on the Illumina HiSeq platform. Under the source paper's analysis protocol: PCR bias was corrected computationally using synthetic template baselines, and reads within Hamming distance 2 were collapsed, with unmergeable singletons discarded. Reads were aligned to IMGT to assign V, D and J genes, CDR3 length, and insertions or deletions at six rearrangement sites. Within each subset, clonotype counts were normalized to sorted cell number, and only after that were true diversity and Gini coefficients computed with the tcR R package. Repertoire sharing was quantified using the overlap coefficient calculated on TCRB nucleotide sequences. As a proxy for the pre-selection repertoire, out-of-frame TCRB sequences from naive cells were analyzed. This immuneACCESS table, as held by TCRdb, lists in-frame sequences with V and J called but not all clones. Of the missing ones, under half trace to an unresolved V gene in checked studies; the others have no known cause. From that table come the V and J calls and clone size; the DNA was used to work out D and trimming. The sample data list around 500,000 clones, and about 10% of these were observed just once. The ten largest clones capture approximately 0.05% of the sample.

Each donor gave one peripheral blood draw, averaging approximately 120 mL, which was collected into heparinised tubes. A BD FACSAria II and a panel including CD45RO, CCR7, CD25, CD127, CD95 and CD27 were used to sort naive, central memory, regulatory and stem cell-like memory CD4+ T cells. Every sorted population had a purity above 95%. PBMCs were separated immediately by Lymphoprep density gradient centrifugation and were stained directly, without being cultured. So that batch effects would be minimized, each experiment stained and sorted samples in pairs, pairing one healthy donor with one patient. Including cysteine and phenylalanine, the CDR3 has 11 amino acids. The kept DNA is CDR3 alone, 33 bases in frame from the first base. Trimming removed 4 bases from V and 4 bases from J, leaving 8 bases between the germline ends. From the germline V gene (reference sequence), CDR1 is GTSNPN and CDR2 is SVGIG.

The V and J genes are TRBV30 and TRBJ2-7; a confident D gene designation cannot be given. The receptor was derived from a young woman in good health. Sequenced input: naive CD4+ T cells from blood. The intended sense of this specimen's cell subset or site label: true naive CD4+ T cells. The CDR3 region: CAWTSTYEQYF. The nucleotide sequence is given as TGTGCCTGGACGTCTACGTACGAGCAGTACTTC.